The 8 T cell receptor beta chains below were found in one sample sequenced in a study of OX40 agonist ivuxolimab in advanced cancers. The method was immunoSEQ multiplex PCR; TCRdb's version includes in-frame clones alone and lacks a portion of them. Found here are about 100,000 clones, more than 85% of them singletons; the top ten hold about 0.49%. The sample consisted of CD4+ or CD8+ T cells sorted from blood, taken in a trial of the OX40 agonist ivuxolimab. The receptors were sampled from an adult with an advanced solid tumor such as melanoma, head and neck, liver or kidney cancer.

Turning to this clone: One end of the junction varies from germline; a read error may be responsible. The chain carries TRBV19 and TRBJ1-5; 8 nucleotides align to TRBD1. Germline V lookup: CDR1 LNHDA, CDR2 SQIVND (reference sequence). The CDR3 covers 15 residues. The CDR3 DNA reads as TGTACCAGTAGACAGGACAGGGCGAGCAATCAGCCCCAGCATTTT. This codes for CTSRQDRASNQPQHF.

V is TRBV27 and J is TRBJ2-5; 9 bases line up with TRBD1. V gave up 5 bases and J gave up 2 bases; unmatched junction bases: 6. This CDR3 comprises 15 residues. Germline CDR1 MNHEY, CDR2 SMNVEV (reference sequence). The CDR3 DNA reads as TGTGCCAGCAGTCCCCCGACAGGGGGTCAAGAGACCCAGTACTTC. Protein product: CASSPPTGGQETQYF.

V is TRBV2 and J is TRBJ1-3, with D unclear. This CDR3 is 13 amino acids long. The germline gives CDR1 SNHLY, CDR2 FYNNEI. V gave up 7 bases and J gave up 0 bases, with 7 bases separating them. The CDR3 sequence: CASIRGSGNTIYF. The CDR3 bases are TGTGCCAGCATCCGGGGCTCTGGAAACACCATATATTTT.

This clone occurred once. This chain joins TRBV28 and TRBJ2-3; 13 nucleotides agree with TRBD2. Germline CDR1 and CDR2: MDHEN and SYDVKM. Germline trimming cut 6 bases from V and 4 bases from J; bases unmatched to any gene: 4. The CDR3 extends over 15 amino acids. The CDR3 DNA reads as TGTGCCAGCAGCCCACTAGCGGGAGGGGCAGATACGCAGTATTTT. Translating it yields CASSPLAGGADTQYF. The full variable domain, in which reference TRBV28 and TRBJ2-3 provide the parts outside the CDR3, is DVKVTQSSRYLVKRTGEKVFLECVQDMDHENMFWYRQDPGLGLRLIYFSYDVKMKEKGDIPEGYSVSREKKERFSLILESASTNQTSMYLCASSPLAGGADTQYFGPGTRLTVL.

J is TRBJ1-3 and V is TRBV6-1; D is unresolved. Trimming pared 2 bases from V and 2 bases from J, leaving 7 bases between. This CDR3 is 14 amino acids long. Germline V lookup: CDR1 MNHNS, CDR2 SASEGT. In DNA, the CDR3 is TGTGCCAGCAGTGAAATAAGGGCTGGAAACACCATATATTTT. It translates to CASSEIRAGNTIYF.

V usage is TRBV6-1 and J usage is TRBJ2-5; no reliable D call. Germline loops: CDR1 MNHNS, CDR2 SASEGT. The V gene lost 3 bases and the J gene lost 2 bases, with 19 bases spanning the gap. The CDR3 has 17 residues. CDR3 coding DNA: TGTGCCAGCAGTGATAAACAGTCCCATGGCGTACAAGAGACCCAGTACTTC. It translates to CASSDKQSHGVQETQYF.

This sequence joins TRBV5-4 and TRBJ2-7, with 9 bases lining up with TRBD1. The V gene end was trimmed by 4 bases and the J gene end by 5 bases; junction bases not matched to a gene: 7. Germline V gene sequence: CDR1 SGHNT, CDR2 YYREEE (reference sequence). The CDR3 spans 14 residues. The CDR3 DNA reads TGTGCCAGCAGCGCTGGACAGGGGAGGCACGAGCAGTACTTC. Translating it yields CASSAGQGRHEQYF. The whole variable domain, filled in from reference TRBV5-4 and TRBJ2-7, reads ETGVTQSPTHLIKTRGQQVTLRCSSQSGHNTVSWYQQALGQGPQFIFQYYREEENGRGNFPPRFSGLQFPNYSSELNVNALELDDSALYLCASSAGQGRHEQYFGPGTRLTVT.

The chain joins TRBV2 to TRBJ2-3; D gene ambiguous. CDR1 SNHLY and CDR2 FYNNEI come from the germline V gene. The CDR3 extends over 11 amino acids. V was clipped by 4 bases and J by 6 bases, with 5 bases between them. DNA for the CDR3: TGTGCCAGCAGTGGCCGGGATACGCAGTATTTT. Translating it yields CASSGRDTQYF. The variable domain in full, with the rest retrieved from reference TRBV2 and TRBJ2-3, is EPEVTQTPSHQVTQMGQEVILRCVPISNHLYFYWYRQILGQKVEFLVSFYNNEISEKSEIFDDQFSVERPDGSNFTLKIRSTKLEDSAMYFCASSGRDTQYFGPGTRLTVL.